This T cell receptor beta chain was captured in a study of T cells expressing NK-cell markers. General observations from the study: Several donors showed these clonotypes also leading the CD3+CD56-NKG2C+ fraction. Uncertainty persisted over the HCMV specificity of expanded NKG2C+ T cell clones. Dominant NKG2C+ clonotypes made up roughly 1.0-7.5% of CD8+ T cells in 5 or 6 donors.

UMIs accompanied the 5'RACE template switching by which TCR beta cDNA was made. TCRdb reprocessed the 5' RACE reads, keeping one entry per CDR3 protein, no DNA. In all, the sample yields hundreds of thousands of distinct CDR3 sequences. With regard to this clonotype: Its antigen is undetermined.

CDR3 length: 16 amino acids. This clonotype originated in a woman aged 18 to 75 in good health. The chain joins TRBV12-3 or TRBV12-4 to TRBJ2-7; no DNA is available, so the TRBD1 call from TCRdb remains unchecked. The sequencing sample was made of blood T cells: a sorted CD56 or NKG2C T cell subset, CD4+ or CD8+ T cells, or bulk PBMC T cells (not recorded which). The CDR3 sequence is CASSSLRGQGVYEQYF.